This TCR beta chain was sequenced in a study of beta chain features in type 1 diabetes. Study-level findings and limits: In every one of the four CD4+ subsets, TCRB CDR3s were moderately but significantly shorter in Type 1 diabetes patients. The naive, central memory and Treg TCRB repertoires of patients appeared to be more similar to one another than those of healthy donors.

V lost 2 bases and J 0 bases, leaving 15 bases between the germline ends. The CDR3 has 16 amino acids. CDR1 is GTSNPN and CDR2 is SVGIG in the germline V gene (reference sequence). The sequenced template was cDNA made from the entire isolated RNA. The method was immunoSEQ multiplex PCR; TCRdb's version includes in-frame clones alone and lacks a portion of them. The table lists some 230,000 clones, roughly 9.6% of them singletons. Turning to this clone: Its cognate antigen is unknown.

The chain links TRBV30 to TRBJ2-3, with TRBD2 as a possible D gene (6 bases). This TCR derives from a woman aged 18-29 years in good health. The material sequenced was naive CD4+ T cells from blood. The CDR3 here is CAWSWRGVSSTDTQYF. CDR3 sequence (DNA): TGTGCCTGGAGTTGGAGGGGAGTCTCCAGCACAGATACGCAGTATTTT.